A selection of T cell receptor beta chains follows, all from one sample in a study of cytomegalovirus exposure and HLA in healthy donors. Assay: immunoSEQ multiplex PCR; the TCRdb copy retains only in-frame clones and omits some. The sample yields about 150,000 clones, 70% to 85% seen once. The sample taken for sequencing was PBMCs. These receptors were obtained from a woman between 45 and 65 years old in good health and CMV-seropositive. The CDR3 runs from the conserved cysteine through the conserved F or W. The order of the fields is D gene, V gene, J gene, CDR3 protein, CDR3 DNA. D genes are given only for firm matches.

-,TRBV6-5,TRBJ2-7,CANPGTLTYEQYF,TGTGCCAACCCCGGGACTCTAACCTACGAGCAGTACTTC
TRBD1,TRBV5-4,TRBJ2-7,CASSLGGQGTYEQYF,TGTGCCAGCAGCTTGGGGGGACAGGGCACCTACGAGCAGTACTTC
-,TRBV5-6,TRBJ2-1,CASSDTPTSYNEQFF,TGTGCCAGCAGCGACACCCCAACCTCCTACAATGAGCAGTTCTTC
TRBD1,TRBV30,TRBJ1-1,CACPKGAGGTTFF,TGTGCCTGCCCCAAGGGGGCAGGGGGAACGACTTTCTTT
-,TRBV4-1,TRBJ1-4,CASSHGIGKLFF,TGCGCCAGCAGCCACGGTATCGGGAAACTGTTTTTT
TRBD2,TRBV4-3,TRBJ2-3,CASSQEDTSGGADTQYF,TGCGCCAGCAGCCAAGAGGACACTAGCGGGGGGGCAGATACGCAGTATTTT
TRBD1,TRBV29-1,TRBJ2-5,CSALGGPRVGETQYF,TGCAGCGCACTAGGGGGCCCGCGTGTCGGAGAGACCCAGTACTTC
-,TRBV29-1,TRBJ2-1,CSVRGYNEQFF,TGCAGCGTTAGGGGGTACAATGAGCAGTTCTTC
-,TRBV7-8,TRBJ1-5,CASSLGFRGSNQPQHF,TGTGCCAGCAGCTTAGGGTTCAGGGGTAGCAATCAGCCCCAGCATTTT
-,TRBV9,TRBJ2-7,CASSVEEFGYEQYF,TGTGCCAGCAGCGTAGAGGAGTTTGGTTACGAGCAGTACTTC
-,TRBV5-6,TRBJ1-1,CASSLYGGGGHTEAFF,TGTGCCAGCAGCCTGTATGGGGGCGGAGGACACACTGAAGCTTTCTTT
TRBD1,TRBV19,TRBJ2-7,CASSPQGTGGLGEQYF,TGTGCCAGTAGTCCTCAGGGGACAGGGGGCTTGGGCGAGCAGTACTTC
TRBD2,TRBV2,TRBJ2-3,CASSEYGGGPGDTQYF,TGTGCCAGCAGTGAATACGGGGGGGGGCCTGGAGATACGCAGTATTTT
TRBD2,TRBV4-1,TRBJ2-4,CASSDRTSGGVRDIQYF,TGCGCCAGCAGCGATCGGACTAGCGGGGGGGTTAGGGACATTCAGTACTTC
TRBD2,TRBV11-2,TRBJ2-1,CASERGGDEQFF,TGTGCCAGCGAACGGGGGGGGGATGAGCAGTTCTTC
-,TRBV5-6,TRBJ1-2,CASSLFDRGYGYTF,TGTGCCAGCAGCTTGTTCGACAGAGGCTATGGCTACACCTTC
TRBD1,TRBV5-4,TRBJ2-7,CASSYTGGYEQYF,TGTGCCAGCAGTTATACAGGGGGCTACGAGCAGTACTTC
TRBD1,TRBV7-2,TRBJ2-7,CASSTGQGPYEQYF,TGTGCCAGCAGCACGGGACAGGGACCCTACGAGCAGTACTTC